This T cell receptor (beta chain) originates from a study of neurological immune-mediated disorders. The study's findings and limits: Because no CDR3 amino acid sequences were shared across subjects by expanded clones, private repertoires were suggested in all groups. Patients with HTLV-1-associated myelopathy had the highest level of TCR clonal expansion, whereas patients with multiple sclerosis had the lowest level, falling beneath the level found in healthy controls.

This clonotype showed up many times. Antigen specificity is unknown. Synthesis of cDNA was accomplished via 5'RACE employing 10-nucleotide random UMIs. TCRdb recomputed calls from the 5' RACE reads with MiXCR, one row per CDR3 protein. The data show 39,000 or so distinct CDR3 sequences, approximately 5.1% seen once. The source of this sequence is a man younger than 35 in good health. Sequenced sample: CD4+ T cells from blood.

CDR3 loop: CATSRDRLTGTGANVLTF. DNA of the CDR3: TGTGCCACCAGCAGAGATAGGTTAACAGGGACTGGGGCCAACGTCCTGACTTTC. This sequence joins TRBV15 and TRBJ2-6; perhaps TRBD1 as D (6 bases). The CDR3 runs 18 residues. Germline-derived CDR1 and CDR2 are LNHNV and YYDKDF (reference sequence). V lost 0 bases and J lost 2, with 14 bases in between.